This TCR beta chain was sequenced in a study of blood T cell repertoires in COVID-19. Looking at the study overall: Both acute and convalescent COVID-19 samples were obtained from the United States, Italy and Spain. Sample material is recorded as cDNA or gDNA derived from T cells, B-cell-depleted T cells, or PBMCs.

V lost 0 bases and J 3 bases, leaving 13 bases between the germline ends. CDR3 length: 15 residues. Germline lookup yields CDR1 SGDLS and CDR2 YYNGEE. Authors' analysis steps: Estimation of nucleated cell counts was performed using reference gene primer amplification. The method was immunoSEQ multiplex PCR; TCRdb's version includes in-frame clones alone and lacks a portion of them. Clone size and the V and J calls come from that table; the DNA yielded D and trimming. The sample holds around 78,000 clones; roughly 88% are singletons and the top ten take 40% to 55%. This TCR was sampled from a human donor in a cohort sampled during active COVID-19. V and J are TRBV9 and TRBJ2-7; D might be TRBD1 (5 bases). Sequences were obtained from peripheral blood. The CDR3 sequence is CASSVGADSRYEQYF. The CDR3, as DNA: TGTGCCAGCAGCGTAGGGGCCGACAGTCGCTACGAGCAGTACTTC.